These T cell receptor beta chains were read from a single sample in a study of CD8 T cells in ankylosing spondylitis. TCRdb itself ran the 5' RACE reads through MiXCR, one entry per CDR3 protein. The sample has 200,000 to 300,000 distinct CDR3 sequences; about 24% are singletons. The sample consisted of blood, either unsorted or a sorted T cell fraction (not recorded which). The receptors were sampled from a male donor with ankylosing spondylitis or in good health (not recorded which). Both conserved end residues are part of each CDR3. Each record gives: CDR3 length, J gene, V gene, CDR3 protein.

13 | TRBJ2-7 | TRBV5-6 | CASSSSEIYEQYF
17 | TRBJ2-3 | TRBV7-2 | CASSFLGLAGVGDTQYF
14 | TRBJ2-3 | TRBV10-3 | CAISLGTSTDTQYF
16 | TRBJ1-5 | TRBV20-1 | CSARGTGDLSNQPQHF
15 | TRBJ2-6 | TRBV10-3 | CATGGLSSGANVLTF
15 | TRBJ2-7 | TRBV12-3/TRBV12-4 | CASSTLAGVSYEQYF
16 | TRBJ2-1 | TRBV20-1 | CSARGPRLAGRDEQFF
13 | TRBJ1-2 | TRBV20-1 | CSAPDRRNYGYTF
8 | TRBJ2-4 | TRBV20-1 | CSAGGSYF
15 | TRBJ1-2 | TRBV12-3/TRBV12-4 | CASSSKTDLNYGYTF
13 | TRBJ2-1 | TRBV12-3/TRBV12-4 | CASSLQAGHEQFF
12 | TRBJ2-7 | TRBV29-1 | CSVEGRWGEQYF
16 | TRBJ2-1 | TRBV20-1 | CSARDPGGGTYNEQFF
13 | TRBJ2-1 | TRBV6-1 | CTSSPPGGNEQFF
15 | TRBJ2-7 | TRBV11-2 | CASSFIADGSYEQYF
15 | TRBJ2-1 | TRBV10-3 | CAISDPLTPYNEQFF
12 | TRBJ1-3 | TRBV29-1 | CSVTGAGNTIYF
15 | TRBJ2-6 | TRBV6-1 | CASSPLGAGANVLTF
14 | TRBJ1-5 | TRBV2 | CASSAQGRNQPQHF
15 | TRBJ2-3 | TRBV4-1 | CASSQPGLATDTQYF
16 | TRBJ2-7 | TRBV20-1 | CSAREPASGISYEQYF
14 | TRBJ2-1 | TRBV20-1 | CSARSGRTYNEQFF
12 | TRBJ1-1 | TRBV20-1 | CSAGVPNTEAFF
16 | TRBJ1-2 | TRBV2 | CASSYTGTGTNYGYTF
13 | TRBJ1-5 | TRBV6-1 | CASSEAIRQPQHF
13 | TRBJ2-2 | TRBV20-1 | CSAWDRPTGELFF
15 | TRBJ1-2 | TRBV6-5 | CASSYGFGRNYGYTF
11 | TRBJ2-7 | TRBV20-1 | CSVPSSYEQYF
14 | TRBJ2-2 | TRBV20-1 | CSARAQLNTGELFF
16 | TRBJ1-2 | TRBV10-3 | CAISESGGRYNYGYTF
13 | TRBJ2-1 | TRBV10-3 | CAITGTGGGEQFF
13 | TRBJ2-4 | TRBV12-3/TRBV12-4 | CASSRGQGDIQYF
11 | TRBJ2-7 | TRBV12-3/TRBV12-4 | CASRSRGEQYF
15 | TRBJ1-5 | TRBV20-1 | CSAITSGTAYQPQHF
15 | TRBJ1-2 | TRBV20-1 | CSARGAGPSNYGYTF
18 | TRBJ2-1 | TRBV3-1 | CASSQDPARTGGLDEQFF
14 | TRBJ2-5 | TRBV9 | CASSATEIQETQYF
12 | TRBJ2-1 | TRBV20-1 | CSHSPGGAEQFF
13 | TRBJ2-3 | TRBV20-1 | CSASLQGTDTQYF
15 | TRBJ2-7 | TRBV18 | CASSPRQGLSYEQYF
14 | TRBJ2-7 | TRBV12-3/TRBV12-4 | CASSPGRPFYEQYF
13 | TRBJ2-7 | TRBV10-3 | CAIRGQGVYEQYF
13 | TRBJ2-5 | TRBV5-4 | CASRGMDRETQYF